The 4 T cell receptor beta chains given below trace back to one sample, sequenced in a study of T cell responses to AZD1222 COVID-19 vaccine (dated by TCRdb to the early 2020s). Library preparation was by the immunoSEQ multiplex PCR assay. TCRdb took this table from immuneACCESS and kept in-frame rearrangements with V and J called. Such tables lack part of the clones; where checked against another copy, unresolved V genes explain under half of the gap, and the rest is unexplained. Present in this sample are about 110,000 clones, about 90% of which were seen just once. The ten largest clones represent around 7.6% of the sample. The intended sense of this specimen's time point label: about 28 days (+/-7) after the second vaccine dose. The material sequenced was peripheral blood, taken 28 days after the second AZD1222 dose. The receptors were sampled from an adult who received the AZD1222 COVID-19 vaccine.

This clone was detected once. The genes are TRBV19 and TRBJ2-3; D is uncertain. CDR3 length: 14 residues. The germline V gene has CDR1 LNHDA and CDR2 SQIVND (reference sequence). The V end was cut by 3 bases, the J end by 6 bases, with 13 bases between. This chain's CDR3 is CASSMAQAGDTQYF. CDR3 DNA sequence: TGTGCCAGTAGTATGGCGCAGGCCGGGGATACGCAGTATTTT.

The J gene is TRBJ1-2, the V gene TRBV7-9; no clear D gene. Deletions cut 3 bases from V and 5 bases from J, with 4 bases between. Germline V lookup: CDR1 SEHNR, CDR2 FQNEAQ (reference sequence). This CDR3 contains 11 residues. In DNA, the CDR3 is TGTGCCAGCAGCTTCGGATATGGCTACACCTTC. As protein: CASSFGYGYTF.

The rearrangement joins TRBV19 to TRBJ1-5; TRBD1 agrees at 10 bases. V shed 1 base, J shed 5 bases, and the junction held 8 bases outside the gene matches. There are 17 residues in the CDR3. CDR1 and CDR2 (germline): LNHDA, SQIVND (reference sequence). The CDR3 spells CASSIVPSGTGDQPQHF. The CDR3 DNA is TGTGCCAGTAGTATAGTCCCCTCGGGGACAGGGGATCAGCCCCAGCATTTT.

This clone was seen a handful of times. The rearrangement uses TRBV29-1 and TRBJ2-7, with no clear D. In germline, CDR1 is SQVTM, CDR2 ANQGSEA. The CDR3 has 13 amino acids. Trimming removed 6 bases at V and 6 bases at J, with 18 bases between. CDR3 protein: CSVGGPTGREQYF. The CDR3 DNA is TGCAGCGTCGGCGGCCCAACGGGCCGCGAGCAGTACTTC.